This T cell receptor (beta chain) was profiled in a study of T cells in localized non-small cell lung cancer. Study-wide results and caveats: Uninvolved adjacent lung showed higher T cell clonality than tumor. Without multi-region sequencing, intratumor heterogeneity could not be excluded. Out of the top 100 tumor clones, a median 57 were seen in adjacent lung. Greater T cell density in blood accompanied longer overall survival.

Assay: immunoSEQ multiplex PCR; the TCRdb copy retains only in-frame clones and omits some. The data show approximately 35,000 clones, around 93% seen once. Germline lookup yields CDR1 SGDLS and CDR2 YYNGEE. This CDR3 contains 14 residues. With 2 bases clipped from V and 9 bases from J, the junction kept 8 bases outside the gene matches. Concerning this clone: As yet, its antigen is unknown.

Sequencing used peripheral blood mononuclear cells, obtained before any cancer treatment. This sequence originates from a female donor older than 55 with stage II lung adenocarcinoma. V is TRBV9 and J is TRBJ2-1; TRBD1 agrees at 7 bases. The CDR3, as DNA: TGTGCCAGCAGCGTGGGGACAGAAGGGGGTGAGCAGTTCTTC. Its translation is CASSVGTEGGEQFF.